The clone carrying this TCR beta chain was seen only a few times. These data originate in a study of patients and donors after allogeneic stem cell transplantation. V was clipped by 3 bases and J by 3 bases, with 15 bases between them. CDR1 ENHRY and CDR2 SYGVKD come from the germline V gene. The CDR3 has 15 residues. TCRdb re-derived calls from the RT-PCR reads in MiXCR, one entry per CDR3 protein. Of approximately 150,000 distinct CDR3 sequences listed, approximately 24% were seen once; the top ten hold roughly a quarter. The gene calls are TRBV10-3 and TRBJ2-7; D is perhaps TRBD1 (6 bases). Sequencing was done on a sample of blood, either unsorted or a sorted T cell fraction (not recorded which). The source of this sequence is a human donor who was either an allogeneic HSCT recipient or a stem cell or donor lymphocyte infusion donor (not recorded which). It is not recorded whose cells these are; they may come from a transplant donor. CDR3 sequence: CAISDRQGNGYEQYF. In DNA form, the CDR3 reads TGTGCCATCAGTGACCGGCAGGGGAACGGCTACGAGCAGTACTTC.